The 19 T cell receptor beta chains reported below all come from one sample, sequenced in a study of blood T cell repertoires in COVID-19. Some clones are missing from TCRdb's copy, which holds only in-frame ones; the method was immunoSEQ multiplex PCR. The table shows approximately 240,000 clones, with roughly 87% occurring only once. Sample: PBMCs or T cells enriched from blood (not recorded which). Source of these receptors: a woman aged 30 to 39 with acute COVID-19.

V is TRBV6-5 and J is TRBJ1-2, with 8 bases identical to TRBD1. The CDR3 length is 14 residues. V shed 4 bases and J 8 bases; nucleotides not matched to a gene: 9. Germline V gene data show CDR1 as MNHEY and CDR2 as SVGAGI. CDR3 residues: CASSLHGQGGGYTF. In DNA form, the CDR3 reads TGTGCCAGCAGTTTACACGGACAGGGCGGAGGCTACACCTTC.

The chain has TRBV5-4 and TRBJ2-1; 13 positions match TRBD2. The CDR3 length is 15 residues. V dropped 4 bases and J dropped 10; count of bases not matched to a gene: 8. Per the germline V gene, CDR1 is SGHNT and CDR2 is YYREEE (reference sequence). The CDR3 here is CASSTGLAGDGEQFF. In DNA form, the CDR3 reads TGTGCCAGCAGCACCGGACTAGCGGGGGACGGAGAGCAGTTCTTC.

The chain recombines TRBV7-2 with TRBJ2-1; possible D gene TRBD2, 6 bases. Germline CDR1 is SGHTA and CDR2 is FQGNSA. Trimming cost V 1 base and J 6 bases, with 13 bases left between them. The CDR3 is 15 residues long. The CDR3 sequence: CASSLEVAGLNEQFF. CDR3 sequence (DNA): TGTGCCAGCAGCTTAGAGGTGGCGGGGCTCAATGAGCAGTTCTTC.

This clone was recorded a few times. The chain recombines TRBV5-6 with TRBJ1-2; a possible D gene is TRBD1 (6 bases). Germline lookup yields CDR1 SGHDT and CDR2 YYEEEE. The CDR3 runs to 14 residues. V was pared by 4 bases and J by 4 bases, with 14 bases between. CDR3 nucleotide sequence: TGTGCCAGCAGCACCCAACGAGGGGGCTATGGCTACACCTTC. It codes for CASSTQRGGYGYTF.

In nucleotides, the CDR3 is TGTGCCAGTAGTATTATGATGGGGGGCGAGCAGTACTTC. Translation gives CASSIMMGGEQYF. The V call is TRBV19, the J call TRBJ2-7; tentative D call: TRBD2 (6 bases). CDR1 and CDR2 from the germline V gene are LNHDA and SQIVND (reference sequence). Trimming shortened V by 3 bases and J by 6 bases, and 12 bases separated the two germline ends. This CDR3 is built from 13 residues.

This rearrangement joins TRBV3-1 (or the pseudogene TRBV3-2) to TRBJ2-7, with 10 positions matching TRBD2. Losses at the gene ends were 2 bases for V and 2 bases for J; bases not matched to a gene: 12. The CDR3 has 18 residues. Germline V gene sequence: CDR1 LGHDT, CDR2 YNNKEL (reference sequence). The CDR3 reads CASSQQTASGSRTYEQYF. The CDR3 nucleotides read TGTGCCAGCAGCCAACAAACTGCTAGCGGGAGCCGCACCTACGAGCAGTACTTC.

J is TRBJ1-6 and V is TRBV7-2; a weak D match, TRBD1 (5 bases). The CDR3 extends over 15 amino acids. Germline V gene lookup returns CDR1 SGHTA and CDR2 FQGNSA. The V end lost 1 base, the J end lost 9 bases, and 13 bases lay between the germline ends. CDR3 sequence: CASSLERQGGSPLHF. The CDR3 coding sequence is TGTGCCAGCAGCTTAGAACGGCAGGGAGGTTCACCCCTCCACTTT.

The rearrangement links TRBV5-1 to TRBJ2-4; 7 bases are a match to TRBD2. The CDR3 runs to 14 residues. Germline CDR1 and CDR2: SGHRS and YFSETQ. J lost 15 bases, V lost 4 bases, and 16 bases had no gene match. The CDR3 sequence: CASSPGELAVYRYF. CDR3 bases: TGCGCCAGCAGCCCCGGAGAGCTAGCGGTATATCGGTACTTC.

This rearrangement joins TRBV2 to TRBJ2-7; 10 bases align to TRBD2. Germline assignment: CDR1 SNHLY and CDR2 FYNNEI. V shed 0 bases, J shed 5 bases, and the junction held 7 bases outside the gene matches. The CDR3 covers 16 residues. CDR3 coding DNA: TGTGCCAGCAGTGAAGCATGGCTAGCGGGGGCTCACGAGCAGTACTTC. This sequence encodes CASSEAWLAGAHEQYF.

The rearrangement links TRBV2 to TRBJ2-7; 13 nucleotides match TRBD2. Per germline, CDR1 SNHLY and CDR2 FYNNEI. The CDR3 length is 14 residues. V dropped 4 bases and J dropped 3; count of bases not matched to a gene: 0. The CDR3 protein is CASSGLAGGYEQYF. CDR3 nucleotide sequence: TGTGCCAGCAGTGGACTAGCGGGGGGCTACGAGCAGTACTTC.

The chain is built from TRBV18 and TRBJ2-7; D not resolved. V was shortened by 6 bases and J by 7 bases, with 10 bases between the two germline ends. Germline CDR1 reads KGHSH; CDR2 reads LQKENI. The CDR3 spans 11 residues. The CDR3 reads CASSLFGEQYF. The CDR3 bases are TGTGCCAGCTCCCTTTTCGGTGAGCAGTACTTC.

This chain links TRBV11-1 with TRBJ2-7, with D possibly TRBD1 on 6 matching bases. Germline CDR1 reads SGHAT; CDR2 reads FQDESV (reference sequence). The V end lost 1 base, the J end lost 0 bases, and 10 bases lay between the germline ends. This CDR3 is 15 amino acids long. CDR3 coding DNA: TGTGCCAGCAGCTTAGGGGGGCCCTTCTCCTACGAGCAGTACTTC. Protein sequence: CASSLGGPFSYEQYF. Looking up the rest from reference TRBV11-1 and TRBJ2-7 gives the full variable domain: EAEVAQSPRYKITEKSQAVAFWCDPISGHATLYWYRQILGQGPELLVQFQDESVVDDSQLPKDRFSAERLKGVDSTLKIQPAELGDSAMYLCASSLGGPFSYEQYFGPGTRLTVT.

V gene TRBV28 combines with J gene TRBJ2-2, with TRBD1 matching over 8 bases. V lost 4 bases and J lost 6; bases outside the gene matches: 13. The V gene's germline CDR1 is MDHEN and CDR2 SYDVKM. The CDR3 extends over 17 amino acids. CDR3 sequence (DNA): TGTGCCAGCAGTTCGGGAGTCCGGACAGGGACCGCCGGGGAGCTGTTTTTT. Protein product: CASSSGVRTGTAGELFF.

The chain is built from TRBV19 and TRBJ1-1; 7 bases fit TRBD1. Trimming cost V 7 bases and J 5 bases; bases outside gene matches: 16. Germline V gives CDR1 LNHDA, CDR2 SQIVND (reference sequence). CDR3 length: 16 amino acids. Here the CDR3 reads CASTSYRDRLGTEAFF. The CDR3, as DNA: TGTGCCAGTACCTCATACCGGGACAGATTGGGAACTGAAGCTTTCTTT.

V and J are TRBV18 and TRBJ1-1, with D possibly being TRBD1 (6 bases). Germline values: CDR1 KGHSH, CDR2 LQKENI. The CDR3 extends over 11 amino acids. Trimming removed 4 bases from V and 7 bases from J, with 7 bases in between. The CDR3, as DNA: TGTGCCAGCTCACGGACAGATGAAGCTTTCTTT. Its translation: CASSRTDEAFF.

This clone occurred once. The chain links TRBV7-3 to TRBJ2-1, with 9 bases that match TRBD2. With V trimmed by 5 bases and J by 5 bases, 4 bases remained unmatched. The CDR3 sequence is 14 residues long. Germline V gene sequence: CDR1 SGHTA, CDR2 FQGTGA. In DNA form, the CDR3 reads TGTGCCAGCAGCCTAGCGGGGAGCAACAATGAGCAGTTCTTC. This codes for CASSLAGSNNEQFF.

The V gene is TRBV18, the J gene TRBJ1-3; 7 nucleotides align to TRBD1. Germline V gene lookup returns CDR1 KGHSH and CDR2 LQKENI. The CDR3 totals 15 residues. V lost 6 bases and J lost 3; bases outside the gene matches: 8. The chain's CDR3 is CASSPATGIGNTIYF. The DNA for the CDR3 is TGTGCCAGCTCGCCGGCGACAGGGATTGGAAACACCATATATTTT.

The genes are TRBV18 and TRBJ1-5; D call uncertain. In germline, CDR1 is KGHSH, CDR2 LQKENI. The V end was cut by 3 bases, the J end by 8 bases, with 11 bases between. CDR3 length equals 13 residues. CDR3 in amino acids: CASSPGPGEPQHF. The CDR3 nucleotides are TGTGCCAGCTCACCCGGACCCGGGGAGCCCCAGCATTTT.

This clone showed up just a few times. This chain uses TRBV6-4 with TRBJ2-2; D gene unclear. The CDR3 sequence is 13 residues long. V was clipped by 5 bases and J by 0 bases, with 4 bases between them. CDR1 MRHNA and CDR2 SNTAGT come from the germline V gene. The CDR3 nucleotides read TGTGCCAGCAGTCCTTCGAACACCGGGGAGCTGTTTTTT. Its translation is CASSPSNTGELFF.